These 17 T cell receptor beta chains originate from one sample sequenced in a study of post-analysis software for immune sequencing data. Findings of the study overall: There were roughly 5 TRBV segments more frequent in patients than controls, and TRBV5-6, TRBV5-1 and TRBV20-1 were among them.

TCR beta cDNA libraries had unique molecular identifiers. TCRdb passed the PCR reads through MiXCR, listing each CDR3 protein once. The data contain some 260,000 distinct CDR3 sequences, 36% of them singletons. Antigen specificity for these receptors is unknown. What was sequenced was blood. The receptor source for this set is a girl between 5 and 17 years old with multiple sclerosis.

The DNA for the CDR3 is TGTGCCAGCAGCCAGAGTACTGAAGCTTTCTTT. This encodes CASSQSTEAFF. The V and J genes are TRBV3-1 and TRBJ1-1; D not certain. The V and J ends lost 3 bases and 5 bases respectively, with 4 bases between them. Germline CDR1 and CDR2: LGHDT and YNNKEL (reference sequence). This CDR3 is built from 11 residues.

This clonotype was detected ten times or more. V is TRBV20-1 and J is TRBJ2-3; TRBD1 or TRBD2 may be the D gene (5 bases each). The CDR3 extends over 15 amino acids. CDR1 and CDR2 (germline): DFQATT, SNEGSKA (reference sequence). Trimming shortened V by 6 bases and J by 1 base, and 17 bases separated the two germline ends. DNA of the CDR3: TGCAGTGCGCGTTATGGGGGTACGGGCACAGATACGCAGTATTTT. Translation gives CSARYGGTGTDTQYF.

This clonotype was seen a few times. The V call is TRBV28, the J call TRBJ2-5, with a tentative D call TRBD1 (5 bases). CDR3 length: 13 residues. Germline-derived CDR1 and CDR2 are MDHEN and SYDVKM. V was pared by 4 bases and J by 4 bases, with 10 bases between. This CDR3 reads CASSSMQGETQYF. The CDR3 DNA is TGTGCCAGCAGTTCTATGCAGGGAGAGACCCAGTACTTC.

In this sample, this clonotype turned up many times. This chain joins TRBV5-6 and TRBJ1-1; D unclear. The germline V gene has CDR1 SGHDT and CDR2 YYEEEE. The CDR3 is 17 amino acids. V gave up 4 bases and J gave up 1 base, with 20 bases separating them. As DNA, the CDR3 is TGTGCCAGCAGCCGAACGTTCGGAGGGAAGGGGAACACTGAAGCTTTCTTT. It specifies CASSRTFGGKGNTEAFF.

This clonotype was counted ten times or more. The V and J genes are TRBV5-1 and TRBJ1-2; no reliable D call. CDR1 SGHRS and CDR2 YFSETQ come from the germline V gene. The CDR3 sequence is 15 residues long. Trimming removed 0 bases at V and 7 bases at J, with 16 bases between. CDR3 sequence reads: CASSLGTGETRGYTF. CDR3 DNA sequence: TGCGCCAGCAGCTTGGGGACGGGAGAAACGCGTGGCTACACCTTC.

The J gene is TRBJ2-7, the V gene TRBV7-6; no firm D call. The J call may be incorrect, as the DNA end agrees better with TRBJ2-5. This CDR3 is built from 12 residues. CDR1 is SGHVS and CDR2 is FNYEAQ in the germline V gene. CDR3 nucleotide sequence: TGTGCCAGCAGCTTTGAAGGGGAGACCCAGTACTTC. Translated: CASSFEGETQYF.

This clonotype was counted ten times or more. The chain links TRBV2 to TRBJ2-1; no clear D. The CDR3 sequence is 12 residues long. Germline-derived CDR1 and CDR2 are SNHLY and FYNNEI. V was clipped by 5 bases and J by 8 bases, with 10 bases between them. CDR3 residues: CASSPPNDEQFF. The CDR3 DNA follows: TGTGCCAGCAGTCCCCCGAACGATGAGCAGTTCTTC.

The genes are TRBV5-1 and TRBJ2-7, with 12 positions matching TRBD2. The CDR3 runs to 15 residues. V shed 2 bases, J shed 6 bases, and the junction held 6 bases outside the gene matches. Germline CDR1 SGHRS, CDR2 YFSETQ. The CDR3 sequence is CASSFRLAGVGEQYF. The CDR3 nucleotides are TGCGCCAGCAGCTTTCGACTAGCGGGAGTCGGCGAGCAGTACTTC.

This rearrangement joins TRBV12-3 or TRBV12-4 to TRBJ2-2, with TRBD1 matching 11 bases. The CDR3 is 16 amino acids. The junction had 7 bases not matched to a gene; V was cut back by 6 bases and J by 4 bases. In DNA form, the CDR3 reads TGTGCCAGCAGCCCGGACAGGGGGCGGATCACCGGGGAGCTGTTTTTT. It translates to CASSPDRGRITGELFF.

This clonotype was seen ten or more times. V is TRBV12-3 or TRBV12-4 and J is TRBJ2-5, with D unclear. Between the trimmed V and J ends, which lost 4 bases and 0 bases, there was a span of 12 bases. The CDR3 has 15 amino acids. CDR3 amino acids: CASSSATTYQETQYF. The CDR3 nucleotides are TGTGCCAGCAGTTCAGCAACAACGTACCAAGAGACCCAGTACTTC.

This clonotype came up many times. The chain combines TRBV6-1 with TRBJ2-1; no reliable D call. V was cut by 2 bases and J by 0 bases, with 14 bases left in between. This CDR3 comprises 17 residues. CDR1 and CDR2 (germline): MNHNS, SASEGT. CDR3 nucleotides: TGTGCCAGCAGTGAATTCGGCGGCTCAAGCTCCTACAATGAGCAGTTCTTC. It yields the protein CASSEFGGSSSYNEQFF.

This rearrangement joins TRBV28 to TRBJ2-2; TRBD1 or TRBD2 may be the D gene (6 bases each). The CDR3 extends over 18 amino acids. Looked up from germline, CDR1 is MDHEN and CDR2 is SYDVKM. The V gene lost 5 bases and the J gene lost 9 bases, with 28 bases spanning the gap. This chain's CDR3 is CASSLLSSGARLPRELFF. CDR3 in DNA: TGTGCCAGCAGTCTCCTCTCTTCGGGGGCCCGCCTCCCGCGGGAGCTGTTTTTT.

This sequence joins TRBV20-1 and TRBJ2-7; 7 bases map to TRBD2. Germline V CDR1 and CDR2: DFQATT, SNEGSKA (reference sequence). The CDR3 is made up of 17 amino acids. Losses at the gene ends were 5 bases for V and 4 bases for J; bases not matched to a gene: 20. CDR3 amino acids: CSAQGKQGAGEWYEQYF. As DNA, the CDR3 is TGCAGTGCTCAAGGAAAACAAGGGGCGGGAGAGTGGTACGAGCAGTACTTC.

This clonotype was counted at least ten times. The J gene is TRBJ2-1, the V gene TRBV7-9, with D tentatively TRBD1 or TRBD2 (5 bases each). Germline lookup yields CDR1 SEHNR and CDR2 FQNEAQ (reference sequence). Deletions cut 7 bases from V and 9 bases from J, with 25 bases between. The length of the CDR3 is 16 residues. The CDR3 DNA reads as TGTGCCAGCACCCCATCGGCTTCGGACTTTGGGGCTGAGCAGTTCTTC. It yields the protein CASTPSASDFGAEQFF.

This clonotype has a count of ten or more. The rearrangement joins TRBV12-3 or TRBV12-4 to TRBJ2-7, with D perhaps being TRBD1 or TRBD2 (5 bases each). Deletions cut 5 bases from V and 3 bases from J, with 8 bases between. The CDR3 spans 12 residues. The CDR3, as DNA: TGTGCCAGCAGTCGGGACGGCTACGAGCAGTACTTC. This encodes CASSRDGYEQYF.

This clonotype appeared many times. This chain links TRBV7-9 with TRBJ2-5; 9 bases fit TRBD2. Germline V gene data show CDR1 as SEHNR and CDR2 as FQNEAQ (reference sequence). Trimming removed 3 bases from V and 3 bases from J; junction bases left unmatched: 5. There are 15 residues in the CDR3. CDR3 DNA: TGTGCCAGCAGCTTGCCTAGCGGGATTAAAGAGACCCAGTACTTC. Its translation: CASSLPSGIKETQYF.

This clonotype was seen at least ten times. The CDR3 protein is CASSPPGTLGTDTQYF. CDR3 nucleotide sequence: TGTGCCAGCAGCCCGCCCGGGACCCTGGGCACAGATACGCAGTATTTT. The chain employs TRBV7-9 and TRBJ2-3, with D possibly being TRBD1 or TRBD2 (5 bases each). V lost 5 bases to trimming and J lost 1 base, with 16 bases between them. From germline, CDR1 is SEHNR and CDR2 FQNEAQ (reference sequence). The CDR3 covers 16 residues. Full variable domain (rest looked up from reference TRBV7-9 and TRBJ2-3): DTGVSQNPRHKITKRGQNVTFRCDPISEHNRLYWYRQTLGQGPEFLTYFQNEAQLEKSRLLSDRFSAERPKGSFSTLEIQRTEQGDSAMYLCASSPPGTLGTDTQYFGPGTRLTVL.